The 8 T cell receptor beta chains given below trace back to one sample, sequenced in a study of shared clonotypes between healthy human individuals. The protocol was immunoSEQ multiplex PCR, while the TCRdb copy is restricted to in-frame clones and leaves out a portion. In the table there are roughly 2,500,000 clones, 93% of which are singletons. Sample: naive CD4+ T cells from PBMCs. The subset is: CD45RA+ positively selected. The receptors stem from a man aged 18 to 35 in good health. Some clones in this sample may be carry-over from other donors' samples.

The chain recombines TRBV5-4 with TRBJ1-1; 7 bases line up with TRBD1. There are 12 residues in the CDR3. In germline, CDR1 is SGHNT, CDR2 YYREEE (reference sequence). Trimming cost V 4 bases and J 8 bases; bases outside gene matches: 5. DNA for the CDR3: TGTGCCAGCAGCCGGGACAGTCAGGAAGCTTTCTTT. Translating it yields CASSRDSQEAFF.

As concerns this clone: Other DNA sequences within the sample encode an identical CDR3. The rearrangement joins TRBV28 to TRBJ2-1; the D is unclear. V was pared by 3 bases and J by 4 bases, with 4 bases between. CDR3 length equals 12 residues. The V gene's germline CDR1 is MDHEN and CDR2 SYDVKM. Here the CDR3 DNA reads TGTGCCAGCAGTTTGGTGTACAATGAGCAGTTCTTC. Translating it yields CASSLVYNEQFF.

The chain has TRBV7-3 and TRBJ2-3; the D call may be TRBD1 or TRBD2 (7 bases each). The V and J ends lost 5 bases and 1 base respectively, with 16 bases between them. Germline assignment: CDR1 SGHTA and CDR2 FQGTGA. The CDR3 spans 16 residues. CDR3 nucleotide sequence: TGTGCCAGCAGCCTACAGGGGCTAGCGGGCACAGATACGCAGTATTTT. It encodes CASSLQGLAGTDTQYF.

This chain uses TRBV4-3 with TRBJ2-7; TRBD2 aligns across 9 bases. V lost 1 base and J lost 0; bases outside the gene matches: 4. Germline lookup yields CDR1 LGHNA and CDR2 YSLEER. The CDR3 contains 16 residues. This chain's CDR3 is CASSQGLAGLSYEQYF. In DNA form, the CDR3 reads TGCGCCAGCAGCCAAGGGCTAGCGGGACTCTCCTACGAGCAGTACTTC.

V gene TRBV5-1 combines with J gene TRBJ2-5; a weak D match, TRBD1 (5 bases). This CDR3 comprises 15 residues. The germline V gene encodes CDR1 SGHRS and CDR2 YFSETQ. V gave up 1 base and J gave up 2 bases, with 12 bases separating them. The DNA for the CDR3 is TGCGCCAGCAGCTTGAGCAGGGTAGGGCAAGAGACCCAGTACTTC. This translates into CASSLSRVGQETQYF. The entire variable domain, with the rest obtained from reference TRBV5-1 and TRBJ2-5, is as follows: KAGVTQTPRYLIKTRGQQVTLSCSPISGHRSVSWYQQTPGQGLQFLFEYFSETQRNKGNFPGRFSGRQFSNSRSEMNVSTLELGDSALYLCASSLSRVGQETQYFGPGTRLLVL.

Remarks on this clone: At one of its ends the junction is not consistent with the germline gene, which may arise from a read error. The chain is built from TRBV15 and TRBJ2-7, with a tentative D call TRBD1 (6 bases). This CDR3 is built from 15 residues. Germline CDR1 reads LNHNV; CDR2 reads YYDKDF (reference sequence). CDR3 nucleotide sequence: TGTGCCACCAGCAGAGTCCGGACGACAGGATCCCGCGTATCTTTC. Translating it yields CATSRVRTTGSRVSF. Full variable domain (remainder filled in from reference TRBV15 and TRBJ2-7): DAMVIQNPRYQVTQFGKPVTLSCSQTLNHNVMYWYQQKSSQAPKLLFHYYDKDFNNEADTPDNFQSRRPNTSFCFLDIRSPGLGDTAMYLCATSRVRTTGSRVSFGPGTRLTVT.

Comment on this clone: At the DNA level, this CDR3 is encoded by other sequences in the same sample as well. This sequence joins TRBV5-8 and TRBJ2-5; D is ambiguous. Germline V gene data show CDR1 as SGHTS and CDR2 as YDEGEE. The CDR3 is 14 amino acids. V shed 0 bases and J shed 2 bases, with 8 bases lying between them. CDR3 protein: CASSLGLIQETQYF. The CDR3 DNA is TGTGCCAGCAGCTTGGGACTTATTCAAGAGACCCAGTACTTC. Full variable domain (missing parts from reference TRBV5-8 and TRBJ2-5): EAGVTQSPTHLIKTRGQQATLRCSPISGHTSVYWYQQALGLGLQFLLWYDEGEERNRGNFPPRFSGRQFPNYSSELNVNALELEDSALYLCASSLGLIQETQYFGPGTRLLVL.

The chain links TRBV28 to TRBJ1-3; D gene uncertain. Trimming left V 5 bases short and J 0 bases short, with 23 bases between. This CDR3 is 19 amino acids long. Germline V lookup: CDR1 MDHEN, CDR2 SYDVKM. Here the CDR3 reads CASSTLYYGSVSSGNTIYF. CDR3 nucleotides: TGTGCCAGCAGTACCCTTTATTACGGGAGCGTCAGCTCTGGAAACACCATATATTTT.